What follows describes a single T cell receptor (beta chain). Its antigen remains unidentified. Primed by a sample-barcoded 5' primer and a J-beta primer mix, a second PCR proceeded for 7 to 11 cycles. A single record per CDR3 protein comes from TCRdb applying MiXCR to the 5' RACE reads. The sample includes 2 million or so distinct CDR3 sequences, roughly 49% of them seen just once. This CDR3 has 14 amino acids. With 8 bases removed from V and 7 bases from J, the gap between germline ends came to 19 bases. The V gene's germline CDR1 is SNHLY and CDR2 FYNNEI. Healthy Caucasians from Russia aged 6 to 90 served as donors. Per sample, a minimum of 6 million PBMCs were isolated. The entry originates in a study of blood T cells in healthy people across ages. Whole-study findings and limits: Correlation between TCR beta diversity and naive T cell percentage was strong. Significant beta diversity loss was already apparent by age approximately 36, declining roughly linearly.

The sequencing input was blood. The J gene is TRBJ2-3, the V gene TRBV2, with D possibly TRBD2 on 6 matching bases. The TCR originated in a woman in her thirties or forties in good health. DNA of the CDR3: TGTGCCAGCCCCGGGGGACGAACTACCCATACGCAGTATTTT. As protein: CASPGGRTTHTQYF.